This TCR beta chain is drawn from a study of shared clonotypes between healthy human individuals. Notes on the study in general: The sharing of 5% to 6.5% of naive CD4 clonotypes was seen across several donors. Rarefaction demonstrated incomplete sorted-subset sequencing despite large depth.

Each cell subset's genomic DNA was divided evenly among several immunoSEQ plates. Here immunoSEQ multiplex PCR was the method, and the copy in TCRdb shows in-frame clones only, minus some. The repertoire holds about 2.4 million clones, approximately 90% seen once, with roughly 0.13% in the top ten. For this clone: Its antigen is not identified. Within the sample, other DNA sequences also encode this same CDR3.

The receptor was derived from a man between 18 and 35 years old in good health. Sample: naive CD4+ T cells sorted from blood. The subset: CD45RA+ positively selected.

The CDR3 bases are TGTGCCAGCAGCCCTCGACAGGGAGGTGAAAAACTGTTTTTT. It translates to CASSPRQGGEKLFF. The chain uses TRBV7-9 and TRBJ1-4; TRBD1 agrees at 7 bases. Per germline, CDR1 SEHNR and CDR2 FQNEAQ (reference sequence). Trimming cost V 5 bases and J 7 bases; bases outside gene matches: 7. This CDR3 has 14 residues.